This TCR beta chain was identified during a study of graft-versus-host responses after intestinal transplantation. General study results and limits: Early after transplant, HvG declines were associated with peak levels of circulating GvH clones.

Clones were read by immunoSEQ multiplex PCR, and TCRdb kept only the in-frame ones, dropping some. The top ten clones hold around 3% of a sample with over 9,000 clones, roughly 30% of them seen once. Germline V gene data show CDR1 as LGHNA and CDR2 as YNFKEQ. CDR3 length equals 18 residues. V lost 1 base, J lost 6 bases, and 12 bases stayed unmatched. Sequenced here: alloreactive CD4+ T cells from a mixed lymphocyte reaction culture, sampled before intestinal transplant. Indicated subset: CFSE-low proliferating T cells sorted from approximately 6-day pre-transplant mixed lymphocyte reaction (GvH or HvG direction). The genes are TRBV4-2 and TRBJ2-1, with TRBD2 identical over 10 bases. The origin of this receptor is a human patient who received an intestinal transplant. The CDR3 nucleotides read TGTGCCAGCAGCCAAGTAGCCGCCCTAGCGGGAGCTTCCAATGAGCAGTTCTTC. It yields the protein CASSQVAALAGASNEQFF.